These 20 T cell receptor beta chains originate from one sample sequenced in a study of identical twins. A single record per CDR3 protein comes from TCRdb applying MiXCR to the 5' RACE reads. The profile shows about 550,000 distinct CDR3 sequences, approximately 20% of them singletons. These data are also associated with another study on yellow fever vaccine responses in identical twins.

The sample taken for sequencing was CD4+ T cells sorted from blood. Receptor source: a woman aged 18 to 35 in good health.

The CDR3 DNA is TGCAGTGCAGGACTAGCGAAGTTGAGCTCCTACAATGAGCAGTTCTTC. Protein sequence: CSAGLAKLSSYNEQFF. The rearrangement links TRBV20-1 to TRBJ2-1; TRBD2 matches 9 bases. Germline V lookup: CDR1 DFQATT, CDR2 SNEGSKA (reference sequence). This CDR3 comprises 16 residues. Germline trimming cut 6 bases from V and 0 bases from J; bases unmatched to any gene: 9.

The CDR3 region is CSARVRLAPFANTGELFF. CDR3 in DNA: TGCAGTGCTAGAGTTAGGCTAGCGCCGTTCGCGAACACCGGGGAGCTGTTTTTT. This chain uses TRBV20-1 with TRBJ2-2; D may be TRBD2 (6 bases). Germline CDR1 and CDR2: DFQATT and SNEGSKA (reference sequence). V dropped 1 base and J dropped 0 bases, with 18 bases sitting between them. This CDR3 has 18 amino acids.

This clonotype was picked up a small number of times. The rearrangement uses TRBV28 and TRBJ1-5; D might be TRBD1 (6 bases). From germline, CDR1 is MDHEN and CDR2 SYDVKM. V was shortened by 3 bases and J by 3 bases, with 15 bases between the two germline ends. The CDR3 spans 16 residues. In nucleotides, the CDR3 is TGTGCCAGCAGTTTTGTAGAGGACAGCAACAATCAGCCCCAGCATTTT. Amino acids: CASSFVEDSNNQPQHF.

The chain combines TRBV2 with TRBJ2-1, with TRBD2 identical over 12 bases. Germline CDR1 and CDR2: SNHLY and FYNNEI. This CDR3 spans 13 amino acids. After removal of 8 bases from V and 6 bases from J, the junction contained 2 bases not matched to a gene. This CDR3 is CASRTSGINEQFF. CDR3 nucleotides: TGTGCCAGCCGGACTAGCGGGATCAATGAGCAGTTCTTC.

In its sample, this clonotype was seen a few times. V is TRBV5-1 and J is TRBJ1-1; unclear D gene. The germline gives CDR1 SGHRS, CDR2 YFSETQ. The CDR3 extends over 15 amino acids. The ends were cut back, 1 base at V and 0 bases at J, with 10 bases in the middle. DNA of the CDR3: TGCGCCAGCAGCTTGACGTACTCCATGAACACTGAAGCTTTCTTT. Its protein is CASSLTYSMNTEAFF. Using reference TRBV5-1 and TRBJ1-1 for the parts outside the CDR3, the full variable domain is KAGVTQTPRYLIKTRGQQVTLSCSPISGHRSVSWYQQTPGQGLQFLFEYFSETQRNKGNFPGRFSGRQFSNSRSEMNVSTLELGDSALYLCASSLTYSMNTEAFFGQGTRLTVV.

There are a few counts of this clonotype. The V call is TRBV28, the J call TRBJ2-3; D remains unclear. This CDR3 has 15 residues. The V and J ends lost 1 base and 2 bases respectively, with 10 bases between them. In germline, CDR1 is MDHEN, CDR2 SYDVKM. As DNA, the CDR3 is TGTGCCAGCAGTTTATTCGAGCAGACCACAGATACGCAGTATTTT. It is translated as CASSLFEQTTDTQYF.

The V call is TRBV5-1, the J call TRBJ2-7, with 7 bases matching TRBD1. The junction had 6 bases not matched to a gene; V was cut back by 4 bases and J by 5 bases. Germline values: CDR1 SGHRS, CDR2 YFSETQ. The CDR3 totals 13 residues. CDR3 coding DNA: TGCGCCAGCAGCACCCTAACAGGGGACGAGCAGTACTTC. Translated: CASSTLTGDEQYF.

This clonotype was picked up many times. V usage is TRBV25-1 and J usage is TRBJ2-7; the D call may be TRBD1 or TRBD2 (5 bases each). The CDR3 is 15 amino acids. Germline V gene lookup returns CDR1 MGHDK and CDR2 SYGVNS. V was trimmed by 1 base and J by 0 bases, leaving 10 bases between them. The DNA of the CDR3 is TGTGCCAGCAGTGAATCTAGGGACCCCTCCTACGAGCAGTACTTC. This encodes CASSESRDPSYEQYF.

This clonotype turned up a few times. The chain carries TRBV6-6 and TRBJ2-1, with 14 nucleotides matching TRBD2. The CDR3 loop spans 15 amino acids. CDR1 MNHNY and CDR2 SVGAGI come from the germline V gene (reference sequence). The trim removed 6 bases at V and 6 bases at J, leaving 4 bases unmatched. The CDR3 DNA is TGTGCCAGCAGGTCCGGGACTAGCGGGAGCAATGAGCAGTTCTTC. This codes for CASRSGTSGSNEQFF.

As concerns this clonotype: A read error may account for a junction end that differs from germline. The chain combines TRBV29-1 with TRBJ2-2, with D possibly being TRBD2 (6 bases). CDR1 and CDR2 (germline): SQVTM, ANQGSEA. CDR3 length: 12 residues. The CDR3: CSGRGNPGELFF. CDR3 sequence (DNA): TGCAGCGGGCGCGGGAACCCCGGGGAGCTGTTTTTT.

The table lists this clonotype with a few counts. The genes are TRBV5-6 and TRBJ2-7; 9 bases agree with TRBD1. Germline CDR1 and CDR2: SGHDT and YYEEEE. CDR3 length: 13 amino acids. Trimming took 4 bases from V and 6 from J; bases not matched to a gene: 5. The CDR3 DNA is TGTGCCAGCAGCCCCGGGACAGGGATCGAGCAGTACGTC. It codes for CASSPGTGIEQYV.

This clonotype was observed a few times. The rearrangement joins TRBV12-3 or TRBV12-4 to TRBJ2-5, with D possibly being TRBD2 (6 bases). The CDR3 length is 14 residues. Trimming cost V 6 bases and J 5 bases, with 16 bases left between them. The CDR3 bases are TGTGCCAGCAGGGCCGGGACTGGGTCCGAGACCCAGTACTTC. Translated: CASRAGTGSETQYF.

Only a few counts were recorded for this clonotype. The chain employs TRBV6-1 and TRBJ2-7; D not resolved. In germline, CDR1 is MNHNS, CDR2 SASEGT. This CDR3 is 14 amino acids long. V was clipped by 7 bases and J by 4 bases, with 17 bases between them. CDR3 protein: CASNTRTRLYEQYF. The CDR3 bases are TGTGCCAGCAATACCAGGACCCGACTGTACGAGCAGTACTTC.

This clonotype occurred a few times. The rearrangement joins TRBV2 to TRBJ1-5; D gene ambiguous. Germline lookup yields CDR1 SNHLY and CDR2 FYNNEI. Deletions cut 3 bases from V and 6 bases from J, with 6 bases between. CDR3 size: 12 residues. The CDR3 DNA sequence: TGTGCCAGCAGTGACAGGATTCAGCCCCAGCATTTT. Translating gives CASSDRIQPQHF.

This clonotype has just a few counts. The rearrangement links TRBV5-1 to TRBJ2-3, with D unclear. The length of the CDR3 is 16 residues. The germline V gene encodes CDR1 SGHRS and CDR2 YFSETQ. V lost 0 bases and J lost 1, with 12 bases in between. Written as DNA, the CDR3 is TGCGCCAGCAGCTTGGGATCCTTCCTCGGCACAGATACGCAGTATTTT. Translating it yields CASSLGSFLGTDTQYF. Drawing the rest from reference TRBV5-1 and TRBJ2-3, the complete variable domain is KAGVTQTPRYLIKTRGQQVTLSCSPISGHRSVSWYQQTPGQGLQFLFEYFSETQRNKGNFPGRFSGRQFSNSRSEMNVSTLELGDSALYLCASSLGSFLGTDTQYFGPGTRLTVL.

The chain uses TRBV24-1 and TRBJ2-5, with TRBD2 matching 12 bases. This CDR3 contains 16 residues. Trimming took 4 bases from V and 5 from J; bases not matched to a gene: 7. Germline assignment: CDR1 KGHDR and CDR2 SFDVKD. CDR3 coding DNA: TGTGCCACCAGTGAAGCTAGCGGGAGGGCAACGGAGACCCAGTACTTC. This gives the protein CATSEASGRATETQYF.

This clonotype was detected only once. The V and J genes are TRBV20-1 and TRBJ2-7; TRBD2 matches 10 bases. In germline, CDR1 is DFQATT, CDR2 SNEGSKA (reference sequence). This CDR3 spans 18 amino acids. The junction had 12 bases not matched to a gene; V was cut back by 1 base and J by 0 bases. The CDR3 coding sequence is TGCAGTGCTAGAGGCCTCCGGGCTAGCGGGGGCCTCTCCTACGAGCAGTACGTC. As protein: CSARGLRASGGLSYEQYV.

This rearrangement joins TRBV12-3 or TRBV12-4 to TRBJ2-1, with D possibly TRBD1 on 6 matching bases. Trimming cost V 5 bases and J 4 bases, with 18 bases left between them. The CDR3 is 16 amino acids. Here the CDR3 reads CASSARQVPPYNEQFF. The CDR3 DNA is TGTGCCAGCAGTGCCAGACAGGTACCTCCTTACAATGAGCAGTTCTTC.

In this sample, this clonotype turned up a few times. This rearrangement joins TRBV5-1 to TRBJ2-3; D ambiguous. The CDR3 is 14 residues long. Germline V gene sequence: CDR1 SGHRS, CDR2 YFSETQ. Trimming removed 1 base at V and 1 base at J, with 7 bases between. The CDR3 nucleotides are TGCGCCAGCAGCTTGTATGTCGGCACAGATACGCAGTATTTT. Translated: CASSLYVGTDTQYF. Full variable domain (missing parts from reference TRBV5-1 and TRBJ2-3): KAGVTQTPRYLIKTRGQQVTLSCSPISGHRSVSWYQQTPGQGLQFLFEYFSETQRNKGNFPGRFSGRQFSNSRSEMNVSTLELGDSALYLCASSLYVGTDTQYFGPGTRLTVL.

J is TRBJ2-5 and V is TRBV6-5; 8 bases agree with TRBD2. The length of the CDR3 is 15 residues. Germline loops: CDR1 MNHEY, CDR2 SVGAGI. The trim removed 0 bases at V and 5 bases at J, leaving 5 bases unmatched. The chain's CDR3 is CASSYSSGGPETQYF. Written as DNA, the CDR3 is TGTGCCAGCAGTTACTCGTCGGGGGGGCCGGAGACCCAGTACTTC.